This T cell receptor (beta chain) was obtained from a study of blood T cell repertoires in COVID-19. About the study: The samples span acute and convalescent COVID-19 from the United States, Italy and Spain. T cells, B-cell-depleted T cells, or PBMCs supplied cDNA or gDNA.

CDR3 length equals 15 residues. Germline V gene lookup returns CDR1 SEHNR and CDR2 FQNEAQ (reference sequence). Trimming took off 6 bases at V and 0 bases at J, with 12 bases between the two ends. Per the authors' pipeline: The authors estimated nucleated cell counts from reference gene primer amplification. Some clones are missing from TCRdb's copy, which holds only in-frame ones; the method was immunoSEQ multiplex PCR. V, J and clone size derive from that table, while D and trimming were established from the DNA sequence. The sample yields about 68,000 clones, approximately 90% seen once. Sequencing was carried out using peripheral blood. This TCR derives from a woman aged 55-70 years with active COVID-19. V usage is TRBV7-9 and J usage is TRBJ1-3; D is uncertain. CDR3 region: CASSQDGSSGNTIYF. CDR3 DNA: TGTGCCAGCAGTCAGGATGGGTCCTCTGGAAACACCATATATTTT.